Listed below are T cell receptor beta chains from one sample, sequenced in a study of shared clonotypes between healthy human individuals. This table comes from immunoSEQ multiplex PCR, and its TCRdb copy is limited to in-frame clones, with some not included. The sample lists under 2.5 million clones, roughly 90% occurring once. The sequenced material came from naive CD4+ T cells from PBMCs. These receptors all come from a man younger than 35 in good health. Some clones in this sample may be carry-over from other donors' samples. The CDR3 runs from the conserved cysteine through the conserved F or W. Fields, in order: V gene, J gene, clone size, CDR3 protein. Part of the rows lack a size; the others show once, few, many or a class for expanded clones.

>TRBV19|TRBJ1-5|.
CASSMAGRGPDQPQHF
>TRBV18|TRBJ1-1|.
CASNRETGTEAFF
>TRBV10-2|TRBJ1-5|.
CATHVGWGAPDSNQPQHF
>TRBV15|TRBJ2-3|.
CATSRSQRLDTQYF
>TRBV6-4|TRBJ1-1|.
CASSLPPGGGQKITNTEAFF
>TRBV18|TRBJ1-1|few
CASSPRIQENTEAFF
>TRBV5-8|TRBJ2-1|.
CASSIGSTSGSSYNEQFF
>TRBV7-9|TRBJ1-1|once
CASSPTGYTEAFF
>TRBV28|TRBJ1-2|once
CASSLLGLSYGYTF
>TRBV7-7|TRBJ2-5|.
CASSPQPTGEETQYF
>TRBV7-3|TRBJ2-1|.
CASSLTSSGEQFF
>TRBV4-2|TRBJ2-4|.
CASSQGVAGLAKNIQYF
>TRBV5-1|TRBJ2-5|.
CASSLLQGQETQYF
>TRBV7-8|TRBJ1-2|.
CASSPRAPNHPGYTF
>TRBV4-2|TRBJ1-1|.
CASSQGGTEMNTEAFF
>TRBV27|TRBJ2-3|.
CASSGQREGNTQYF
>TRBV30|TRBJ2-3|.
CAWVGSTDTQYF
>TRBV2|TRBJ2-7|few
CASIVKGVGEQYF
>TRBV5-8|TRBJ1-1|.
CASSESLRGNTEAFF
>TRBV5-1|TRBJ2-1|.
CASSLGLAGAYNEQFF
>TRBV29-1|TRBJ2-7|.
CSVAFGWSSSYEQYF
>TRBV11-2|TRBJ2-3|.
CASSLDLTPDTQYF
>TRBV28|TRBJ1-5|.
CASSLSRSNQPQHF
>TRBV11-2|TRBJ1-1|.
CASSPRGMNTEAFF